The rows below give T cell receptor beta chains drawn from one sample of a study of cytomegalovirus exposure and HLA in healthy donors. Clones were read by immunoSEQ multiplex PCR, and TCRdb kept only the in-frame ones, dropping some. Of over 150,000 clones listed, about four fifths are singletons. Source material: PBMCs. The receptor set was obtained from a man aged 18 to 35 in good health and CMV-seronegative. CDR3s include the opening cysteine and the closing phenylalanine or tryptophan. D genes are given only for firm matches. The listing skips clone size in some rows; elsewhere it reads once, few, many or a size class.

>NA|TRBV27|TRBJ2-3|NA
TGTGCCAGCAGTTCCAGGGCCCCTAGCACAGATACGCAGTATTTT
CASSSRAPSTDTQYF
>NA|TRBV13|TRBJ2-4|NA
TGTGCCAGCACAGGGATAAATGATAGAAACATTCAGTACTTC
CASTGINDRNIQYF
>NA|TRBV5-1|TRBJ1-2|once
TGCGCCAGCAGCCTCCCCTATGGGGCGAGCTATGGCTACACCTTC
CASSLPYGASYGYTF
>TRBD1|TRBV2|TRBJ1-4|NA
TGTGCCAGCGCGAGGGGGACAGGGAGGGAAAAACTGTTTTTT
CASARGTGREKLFF
>TRBD1|TRBV14|TRBJ2-7|NA
TGTGCCAGCGGCCAAGGATGGACAGGGTTGGGGGAGCAGTACTTC
CASGQGWTGLGEQYF
>NA|TRBV4-1|TRBJ1-1|NA
TGCGCCAGCAGCCAAGATAGCCGGGAATGGAACACTGAAGCTTTCTTT
CASSQDSREWNTEAFF
>TRBD1|TRBV5-1|TRBJ1-2|once
TGCGCCAGCAGCCCGGTTGAGGGGGCGAACTATGGCTACACCTTC
CASSPVEGANYGYTF
>TRBD1|TRBV7-7|TRBJ2-2|NA
TGTGCTAGCAGCCCGTCGGTGGCAGGGGGTCACGGGGAGCTGTTTTTT
CASSPSVAGGHGELFF
>NA|TRBV7-3|TRBJ1-1|NA
TGTGCCAGCAGCTTAACGGGCGGGGCAGGGAAGGGAACTGAAGCTTTCTTT
CASSLTGGAGKGTEAFF
>NA|TRBV28|TRBJ1-1|NA
TGTGCCAGCAGTGACCGGGTTGCTGAAGCTTTCTTT
CASSDRVAEAFF
>TRBD1|TRBV19|TRBJ1-2|NA
TGTGCCAGTCAGGACAGGGCCATCGAGGGTGGCTACACCTTC
CASQDRAIEGGYTF
>NA|TRBV5-1|TRBJ2-5|NA
TGCGCCAGCAGCTCGGGGAGTGAGGAGACCCAGTACTTC
CASSSGSEETQYF
>NA|TRBV7-9|TRBJ1-1|few
TGTGCCAGCAGCTTAGCATTCGACACTGAAGCTTTCTTT
CASSLAFDTEAFF
>NA|TRBV2|TRBJ2-7|NA
TGTGCCAGCAGTTCAAACGGCTACGAGCAGTACTTC
CASSSNGYEQYF
>NA|TRBV28|TRBJ2-6|NA
TGTGCCAGCAGTTTGGGCCCGTCTGGGGCCAACGTCCTGACTTTC
CASSLGPSGANVLTF
>TRBD2|TRBV7-2|TRBJ2-3|NA
TGTGCCAGCAGCTTCGACCCCCCGGGACTAGCGCCGCAGTATTTT
CASSFDPPGLAPQYF
>NA|TRBV5-1|TRBJ2-1|NA
TGCGCCAGCAGCTTGGTTCAGGGCCTTAGCTCCTACAATGAGCAGTTCTTC
CASSLVQGLSSYNEQFF
>TRBD2|TRBV6-5|TRBJ2-5|NA
TGTGCCAGCAGTTACTCCCCGCGGGAGCCCGCAGAGACCCAGTACTTC
CASSYSPREPAETQYF
>TRBD2|TRBV4-1|TRBJ2-1|NA
TGCGCCAGCAGCCCCCTAGCGGGGGGATACAATGAGCAGTTCTTC
CASSPLAGGYNEQFF
>NA|TRBV5-1|TRBJ2-5|NA
TGCGCCAGCAGCACCGCGGACTGGCAAGAGGCCCAGTACTTC
CASSTADWQEAQYF
>TRBD1|TRBV5-4|TRBJ2-4|NA
TGTGCCGTAAAAAACAGGGGAAACATAGCCAAAAACATTCAGTACTTC
CAVKNRGNIAKNIQYF
>NA|TRBV20-1|TRBJ1-1|few
TGCGGCGGCAGACTGAACACTGAAGCTTTCTTT
CGGRLNTEAFF
>TRBD1|TRBV28|TRBJ1-2|once
TGTGCCAGCAGTCAAACGGGACAGGGGGACTTC
CASSQTGQGDF
>NA|TRBV19|TRBJ1-3|few
TGTGCCAGTAGTTGGACCGGGACATTCGGAAACACCATATATTTT
CASSWTGTFGNTIYF
>NA|TRBV5-1|TRBJ1-4|NA
TGCGCCAGCAGCTTGGGGGGCCAGGGGCTGAACGGTGAAAAACTGTTTTTT
CASSLGGQGLNGEKLFF
>TRBD1|TRBV6-1|TRBJ2-5|few
TGTGCCAAAATGGACCGGACAGGGGGATTGGAGACCCAGTACTTC
CAKMDRTGGLETQYF
>TRBD1|TRBV5-1|TRBJ1-1|NA
TGCGCCAGCAGCTTACAGGGGGCGAGGACTGAAGCTTTCTTT
CASSLQGARTEAFF
>NA|TRBV28|TRBJ1-2|NA
TGTGCCAGCAGTTCTGGGGCTACTAACTATGGCTACACCTTC
CASSSGATNYGYTF
>NA|TRBV18|TRBJ1-4|NA
TGTGCCAGCTCACTAGACGACAGGCCCACTAATGAAAAACTGTTTTTT
CASSLDDRPTNEKLFF
>TRBD1|TRBV11-2|TRBJ2-5|NA
TGTGCCAGCAGCTTCCCGGACAGGGGGATGGAGACCCAGTACTTC
CASSFPDRGMETQYF
>NA|TRBV12-5|TRBJ2-5|NA
TGTGCTAGTGGCCGGGGGATTGGAGAGACCCAGTACTTC
CASGRGIGETQYF
>TRBD1|TRBV5-1|TRBJ1-2|NA
TGCGCCAGCAACCCGGGACAGGGCGTCAACGTAGGCTACACCTTC
CASNPGQGVNVGYTF
>NA|TRBV6-5|TRBJ1-5|NA
TGTGCCAGCAGGGGGCCCAATCAGCCCCAGCATTTT
CASRGPNQPQHF
>TRBD1|TRBV5-1|TRBJ2-2|NA
TGCGCCAGCAGCCTAGGACAGGAATCGAACACCGGGGAGCTGTTTTTT
CASSLGQESNTGELFF
>TRBD2|TRBV11-3|TRBJ2-2|NA
TGTGCCAGCAGCTTAGTAAGACTAGCGGGGGACACCGGGGAGCTGTTTTTT
CASSLVRLAGDTGELFF
>NA|TRBV6-4|TRBJ2-1|NA
TGTGCCAGCAGAGACAGCGCCCGCCCCAATGAGCAGTTCTTC
CASRDSARPNEQFF
>NA|TRBV5-1|TRBJ1-6|NA
TGCGCCAGCAGCAACCAGGGAGGAGGTTCACCCCTCCACTTT
CASSNQGGGSPLHF
>TRBD2|TRBV4-2|TRBJ2-5|NA
TGTGCCAGCAGCCAAGAGGTTAGCGGGAGCGGCGAGACCCAGTACTTC
CASSQEVSGSGETQYF
>TRBD1|TRBV28|TRBJ2-2|NA
TGTGCCAGCGGGCCAGGGGGCATTGACGGGGAGCTGTTTTTT
CASGPGGIDGELFF
>TRBD2|TRBV7-6|TRBJ2-1|NA
TGTGCCAGCAGCTTAGTCCAGGCGGGGGGATGGAGTGAGCAGTTCTTC
CASSLVQAGGWSEQFF
>TRBD1|TRBV6-4|TRBJ2-2|NA
TGTGCCAGCAGCCCCGGACAGGACACCGGGGAGCTGTTTTTT
CASSPGQDTGELFF
>NA|TRBV18|TRBJ1-2|NA
TGTGCCAGCTCACCACTCGACAGCCGCTATGGCTACACCTTC
CASSPLDSRYGYTF
>NA|TRBV15|TRBJ2-7|NA
TGTGCCACCAGCAGCCGAGGAGGCCCCTTCTACGAGCAGTACTTC
CATSSRGGPFYEQYF
>NA|TRBV18|TRBJ2-2|NA
TGTGCCAGCTCACCATATCTAGACAGAGACACCGGGGAGCTGTTTTTT
CASSPYLDRDTGELFF
>NA|TRBV19|TRBJ2-7|NA
TGTGCCAGTCACGAGACAGGTTACTCCTACGAGCAGTACTTC
CASHETGYSYEQYF
>NA|TRBV27|TRBJ1-1|NA
TGTGCCAGCTCGGTACCAGGGACTGAAGCTTTCTTT
CASSVPGTEAFF
>TRBD2|TRBV11-3|TRBJ2-1|NA
TGTGCCAGCAGCGCTAGGGGAAGCGGGGTTAACAATGAGCAGTTCTTC
CASSARGSGVNNEQFF
>NA|TRBV5-1|TRBJ2-1|NA
TGCGCCAGCAGCTTGGCCGGGTTTTCCGGCTCCTACAATGAGCAGTTCTTC
CASSLAGFSGSYNEQFF